This TCR beta chain was captured by sequencing in a study of CD8+ T cells in alopecia areata. Extraction of RNA preceded its reverse transcription into cDNA, which served as the sequencing template. This table comes from immunoSEQ multiplex PCR, and its TCRdb copy is limited to in-frame clones, with some not included. The sample yields some 120,000 clones, without any singletons. V lost 3 bases to trimming and J lost 7 bases; unmatched junction nucleotides: 4. Looked up from germline, CDR1 is MNHDT and CDR2 is YYDKIL. There are 15 residues in the CDR3. Comments on this clone: TCRdb and the translated DNA give different amino acids at residue 12; the protein presented here is the one translated from the DNA. Mouse gene names and germline throughout. The CDR3 goes on 3 residues after the read ends, and that part is filled in from the germline J gene.

The chain joins TRBV17 to TRBJ1-6, with TRBD1 identical over 9 bases. TRBJ1-6 is identified as an open reading frame with a role that is uncertain. The sequence was collected from a C3H/HeJ mouse with alopecia areata. For the strain, the MHC haplotype given is H2-k. Input material: lesional skin. The DNA read from the CDR3 is TGTGCTAGCAGTAGCGGGACAGGGAACAATTCGCCC. Its translation is CASSSGTGNNSP. The full-length CDR3 reads as CASSSGTGNNSPLYF.